The clone carrying this T cell receptor beta chain was counted a few times. Its antigen remains unidentified. This entry belongs to a study of human T cells and chemical hapten exposure. Overall study: Skin of the upper inner arm, around 2 cm by around 2 cm, received 2% DPC for sensitization.

Unique molecular identifiers were attached to individual cDNA molecules during library preparation. TCRdb re-called the RACE reads with MiXCR, one entry per CDR3 protein. This table has around 330,000 distinct CDR3 sequences, 5.5% appearing once. Time point defined: pre-sensitization, week 0. This sample's treatment: therapeutic diphenylcyclopropenone sensitization with weekly scalp DPC. Blood, whole and unfractionated, served as the source for total RNA extraction. The germline V gene has CDR1 MNHEY and CDR2 SVGAGI. Trimming took off 5 bases at V and 4 bases at J, with 15 bases between the two ends. CDR3 size: 15 residues. The study, taken as a whole, reports: Donors had alopecia, so their immune response may differ from healthy people's.

The sample here was whole blood, taken in connection with sensitization to the hapten diphenylcyclopropenone (DPC). V is TRBV6-5 and J is TRBJ2-1; a possible D gene is TRBD1 (6 bases). The sequence derives from a woman between 18 and 29 years old with alopecia areata. Some clones in this sample may be carry-over from other donors' samples. Here the CDR3 DNA reads TGTGCCAGCAGTCCCGAGGGGGTAATGTACAATGAGCAGTTCTTC. Amino acids: CASSPEGVMYNEQFF.